The TCR beta chain under discussion was sequenced for a study of cytomegalovirus exposure and HLA in healthy donors. Looking at the study overall: A data release that came early held approximately 85 million unique TCRs from HLA-typed donors.

Study-wide findings and caveats: Most subjects' HLA-A and HLA-B alleles were reportedly predicted from TCR beta sequences.

On this clone itself: Its cognate antigen is unknown.

The primer mix had 60 Vbeta and 13 Jbeta primers. Clones were sequenced by immunoSEQ multiplex PCR, and TCRdb holds only the in-frame ones, with some missing. The table includes around 200,000 clones, 75% to 80% detected once. With 4 bases clipped from V and 6 bases from J, the junction kept 5 bases outside the gene matches. This CDR3 has 13 amino acids. Germline V gene sequence: CDR1 SGHTA, CDR2 FQGNSA. Sample: PBMCs. The chain joins TRBV7-2 to TRBJ1-1, with TRBD1 matching over 7 bases. This receptor was obtained from a male donor in good health and CMV-seronegative. The CDR3 here is CASSSQTGAEAFF. The CDR3, as DNA: TGTGCCAGCAGCTCCCAAACAGGGGCTGAAGCTTTCTTT.